This T cell receptor (beta chain) was identified in a study of blood T cell repertoires in COVID-19. Study-level background: Whether acute or convalescent, the COVID-19 samples came from the United States, Italy and Spain. The cDNA or gDNA used as material had been derived from T cells, B-cell-depleted T cells, or PBMCs.

This CDR3 spans 16 amino acids. From germline, CDR1 is LGHDT and CDR2 YNNKEL (reference sequence). The ends lost 0 bases at V and 6 bases at J; junction bases unmatched: 5. Per the study methods: Reference gene primer amplification in the assay estimated nucleated cell counts. Data came from immunoSEQ multiplex PCR; TCRdb stores just in-frame clones and leaves some out. V and J calls and clone size are copied from that table; D and trimming were computed from the DNA. The profile covers roughly 200,000 clones, with 80% to 90% appearing a single time and 3.3% taken by the ten largest. Sequenced material: peripheral blood. This chain connects TRBV3-1 (or the pseudogene TRBV3-2) to TRBJ2-7; TRBD2 matches 13 bases. This receptor was taken from a man aged 60 to 69 with acute or convalescent COVID-19. The CDR3, as DNA: TGTGCCAGCAGCCAAGATTCGGGACTAGCGGGAACCGAGCAGTACTTC. Translated, it gives CASSQDSGLAGTEQYF.